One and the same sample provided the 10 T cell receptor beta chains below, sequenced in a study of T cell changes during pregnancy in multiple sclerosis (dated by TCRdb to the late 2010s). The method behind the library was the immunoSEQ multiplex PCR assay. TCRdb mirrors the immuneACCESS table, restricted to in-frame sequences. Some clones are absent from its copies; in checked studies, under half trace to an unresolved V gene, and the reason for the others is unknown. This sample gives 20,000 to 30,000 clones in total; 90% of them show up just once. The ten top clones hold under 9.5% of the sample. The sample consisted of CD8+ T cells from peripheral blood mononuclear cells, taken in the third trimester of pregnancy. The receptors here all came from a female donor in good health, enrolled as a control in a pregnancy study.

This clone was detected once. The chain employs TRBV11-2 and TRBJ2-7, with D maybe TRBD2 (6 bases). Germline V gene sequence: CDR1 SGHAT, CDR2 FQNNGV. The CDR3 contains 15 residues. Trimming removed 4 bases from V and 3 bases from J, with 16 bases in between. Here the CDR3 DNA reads TGTGCCAGCAGCTCCCCTAGCGATCCGATCTACGAGCAGTACTTC. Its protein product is CASSSPSDPIYEQYF.

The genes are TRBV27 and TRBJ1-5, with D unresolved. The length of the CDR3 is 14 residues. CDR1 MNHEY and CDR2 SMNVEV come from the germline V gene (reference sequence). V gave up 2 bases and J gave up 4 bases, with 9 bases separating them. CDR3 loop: CASSLAPYNQPQHF. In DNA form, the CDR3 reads TGTGCCAGCAGTTTAGCGCCCTATAATCAGCCCCAGCATTTT.

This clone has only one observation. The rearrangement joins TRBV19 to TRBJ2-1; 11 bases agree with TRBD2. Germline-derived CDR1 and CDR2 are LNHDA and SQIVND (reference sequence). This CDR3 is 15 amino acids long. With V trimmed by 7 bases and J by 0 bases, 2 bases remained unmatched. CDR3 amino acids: CASTSGGNSYNEQFF. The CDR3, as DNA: TGTGCCAGTACTAGCGGGGGGAACTCCTACAATGAGCAGTTCTTC.

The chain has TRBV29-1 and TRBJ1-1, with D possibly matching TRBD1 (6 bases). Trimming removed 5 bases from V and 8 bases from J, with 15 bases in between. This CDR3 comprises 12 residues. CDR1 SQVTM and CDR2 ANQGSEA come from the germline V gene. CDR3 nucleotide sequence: TGCAGCGTTCTGGGGGGGGCTGGAGAAGCTTTCTTT. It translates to CSVLGGAGEAFF.

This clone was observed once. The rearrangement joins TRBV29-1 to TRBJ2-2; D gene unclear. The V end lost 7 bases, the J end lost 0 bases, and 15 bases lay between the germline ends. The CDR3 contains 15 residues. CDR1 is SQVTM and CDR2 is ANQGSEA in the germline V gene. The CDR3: CSGSQAASNTGELFF. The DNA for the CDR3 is TGCAGCGGGAGTCAAGCAGCGTCGAACACCGGGGAGCTGTTTTTT.

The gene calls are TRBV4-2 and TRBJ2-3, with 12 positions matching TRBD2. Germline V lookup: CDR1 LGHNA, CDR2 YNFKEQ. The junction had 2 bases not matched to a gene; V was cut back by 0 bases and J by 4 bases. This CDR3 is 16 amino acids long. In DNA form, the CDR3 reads TGTGCCAGCAGCCAAGATACTAGCGGGGGGCCAGATACGCAGTATTTT. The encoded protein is CASSQDTSGGPDTQYF.

Here the CDR3 DNA reads TGTGCCAGCAGCCCGGGACTTTGGGGCAATCAGCCCCAGCATTTT. Its translation: CASSPGLWGNQPQHF. The V call is TRBV28, the J call TRBJ1-5, with a weak D call TRBD1 (5 bases). The CDR3 loop spans 15 amino acids. Germline assignment: CDR1 MDHEN and CDR2 SYDVKM. Trimming pared 6 bases from V and 2 bases from J, leaving 14 bases between.

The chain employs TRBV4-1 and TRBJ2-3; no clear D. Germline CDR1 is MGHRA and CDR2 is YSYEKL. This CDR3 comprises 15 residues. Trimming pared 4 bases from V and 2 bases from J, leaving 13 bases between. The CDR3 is CASSLSSKTTDTQYF. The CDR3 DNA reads TGCGCCAGCAGCCTGTCTAGTAAAACCACAGATACGCAGTATTTT.

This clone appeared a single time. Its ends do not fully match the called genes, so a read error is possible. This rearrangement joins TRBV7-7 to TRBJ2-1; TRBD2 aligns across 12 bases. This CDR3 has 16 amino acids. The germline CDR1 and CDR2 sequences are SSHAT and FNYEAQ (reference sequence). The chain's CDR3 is CASSPILAGGLNEQFF. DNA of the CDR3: TGTGCTAGCAGCCCAATCCTAGCGGGGGGGCTCAATGAGCAGTTCTTC.

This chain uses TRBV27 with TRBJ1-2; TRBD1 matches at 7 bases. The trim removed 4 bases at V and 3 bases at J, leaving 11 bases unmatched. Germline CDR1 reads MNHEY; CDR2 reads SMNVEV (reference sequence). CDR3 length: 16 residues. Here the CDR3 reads CASSSLRQGWDYGYTF. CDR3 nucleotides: TGTGCCAGCAGTTCACTCAGACAGGGTTGGGACTATGGCTACACCTTC.